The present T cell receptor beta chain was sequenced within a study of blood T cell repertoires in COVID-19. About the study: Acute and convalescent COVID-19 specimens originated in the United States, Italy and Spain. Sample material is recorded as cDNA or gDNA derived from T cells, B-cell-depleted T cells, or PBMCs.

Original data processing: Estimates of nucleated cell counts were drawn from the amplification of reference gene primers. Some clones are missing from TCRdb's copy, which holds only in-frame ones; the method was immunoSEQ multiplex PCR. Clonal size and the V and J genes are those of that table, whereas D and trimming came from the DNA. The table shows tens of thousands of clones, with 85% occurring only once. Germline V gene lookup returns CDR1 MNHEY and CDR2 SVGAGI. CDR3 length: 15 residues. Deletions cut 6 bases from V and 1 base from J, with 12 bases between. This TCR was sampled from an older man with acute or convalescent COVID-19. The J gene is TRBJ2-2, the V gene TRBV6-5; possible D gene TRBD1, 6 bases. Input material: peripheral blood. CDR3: CASRWTDQNTGELFF. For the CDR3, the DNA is TGTGCCAGCAGGTGGACAGACCAGAACACCGGGGAGCTGTTTTTT.